These 21 T cell receptor beta chains share one sample of origin, sequenced in a study of blood T cells in healthy people across ages. Primed by a sample-barcoded 5' primer and a J-beta primer mix, a second PCR proceeded for roughly 6 to 12 cycles. TCRdb recomputed calls from the 5' RACE reads with MiXCR, one row per CDR3 protein. Of fewer than 900,000 distinct CDR3 sequences listed, roughly 44% were seen once; the top ten hold 20% to 25%. Sequenced sample: blood. All receptors derive from a woman in her sixties or seventies in good health.

V is TRBV24-1 and J is TRBJ2-2; D could derive from TRBD1 or TRBD2 (6 bases each). V was shortened by 7 bases and J by 0 bases, with 14 bases between the two germline ends. The CDR3 spans 16 residues. Germline V gene data show CDR1 as KGHDR and CDR2 as SFDVKD. The CDR3 protein is CATRARGTSNTGELFF. As DNA, the CDR3 is TGTGCCACCAGAGCCCGCGGGACATCGAACACCGGGGAGCTGTTTTTT.

As for this clonotype: At one end the junction does not follow the germline gene, possibly because of a read error. The CDR3: CASSPNLGTGGDNTGELSF. In DNA, the CDR3 is TGTGCCAGCAGTCCAAACCTCGGGACAGGGGGCGACAACACCGGGGAGCTGTCTTTT. The rearrangement joins TRBV28 to TRBJ2-2, with TRBD1 matching over 12 bases. This CDR3 spans 19 amino acids. Germline V CDR1 and CDR2: MDHEN, SYDVKM.

This clonotype was recorded a few times. The genes are TRBV20-1 and TRBJ2-7; D not certain. Germline V CDR1 and CDR2: DFQATT, SNEGSKA (reference sequence). Trimming cost V 3 bases and J 1 base, with 13 bases left between them. The CDR3 extends over 14 amino acids. The CDR3 spells CSARGGKISYEQYF. CDR3 nucleotide sequence: TGCAGTGCTAGGGGTGGGAAAATATCCTACGAGCAGTACTTC.

In its sample, this clonotype was seen a few times. The chain has TRBV6-2 or TRBV6-3 and TRBJ2-5, with 13 bases that match TRBD2. Losses at the gene ends were 5 bases for V and 4 bases for J; bases not matched to a gene: 16. The CDR3 length is 19 residues. CDR1 and CDR2 (germline): MNHEY, SVGEGT. The CDR3 sequence is CASSAGYVGLAGEGETQYF. The CDR3 DNA sequence: TGTGCCAGCAGTGCAGGGTACGTCGGACTAGCGGGAGAAGGAGAGACCCAGTACTTC.

The chain recombines TRBV3-1 with TRBJ1-6; D possibly corresponds to TRBD1 (5 bases). Germline V gives CDR1 LGHDT, CDR2 YNNKEL (reference sequence). This CDR3 has 15 amino acids. Deletions cut 4 bases from V and 7 bases from J, with 14 bases between. CDR3 amino acids: CASSRPQQANSPLHF. In DNA, the CDR3 is TGTGCCAGCAGCCGACCACAACAGGCCAATTCACCCCTCCACTTT.

This clonotype was picked up a small number of times. The chain has TRBV27 and TRBJ1-2; no clear D gene. The CDR3 contains 13 residues. Germline assignment: CDR1 MNHEY and CDR2 SMNVEV (reference sequence). The V gene lost 2 bases and the J gene lost 8 bases, with 12 bases spanning the gap. In DNA, the CDR3 is TGTGCCAGCAGTTTAAACGGCCTCTTGGGCTACACCTTC. As protein: CASSLNGLLGYTF.

This chain links TRBV7-9 with TRBJ2-1; D is unresolved. The J call may be in error: the DNA end matches TRBJ2-7 better. The CDR3 extends over 15 amino acids. Germline lookup yields CDR1 SEHNR and CDR2 FQNEAQ (reference sequence). CDR3 sequence reads: CASSLYSGGYNEQYF. CDR3 coding DNA: TGTGCCAGCAGCTTATATAGTGGTGGGTACAATGAGCAGTACTTC.

The genes are TRBV28 and TRBJ1-2, with D tentatively TRBD1 (5 bases). The CDR3 is 13 amino acids. Deletions cut 5 bases from V and 8 bases from J, with 15 bases between. Germline lookup yields CDR1 MDHEN and CDR2 SYDVKM. CDR3 protein: CASSVGADLGYTF. CDR3 coding DNA: TGTGCCAGCAGTGTAGGGGCAGATCTCGGCTACACCTTC.

This rearrangement joins TRBV9 to TRBJ2-5; D gene ambiguous. The V end lost 7 bases, the J end lost 1 base, and 14 bases lay between the germline ends. The germline V gene encodes CDR1 SGDLS and CDR2 YYNGEE. The length of the CDR3 is 14 residues. The CDR3 region has the DNA TGTGCCAGCGGCCCAAGCAGCTTCCAAGAGACCCAGTACTTC. It translates to CASGPSSFQETQYF.

J is TRBJ2-2 and V is TRBV9; no clear D. CDR1 is SGDLS, CDR2 YYNGEE, per germline. V was trimmed by 0 bases and J by 4 bases, leaving 4 bases between them. CDR3 length: 13 amino acids. CDR3 nucleotides: TGTGCCAGCAGCGTAGGGGTCACCGGGGAGCTGTTTTTT. As protein: CASSVGVTGELFF.

This clonotype was found once. The chain joins TRBV11-2 to TRBJ2-7; 8 positions agree with TRBD2. The germline gives CDR1 SGHAT, CDR2 FQNNGV. The CDR3 has 15 amino acids. The V gene end was trimmed by 4 bases and the J gene end by 4 bases; junction bases not matched to a gene: 9. Here the CDR3 DNA reads TGTGCCAGCAGCTCCTCTGGCGGGAGGAGGTACGAGCAGTACTTC. This gives the protein CASSSSGGRRYEQYF.

This chain links TRBV15 with TRBJ1-1, with TRBD1 matching over 8 bases. The CDR3 extends over 13 amino acids. J lost 6 bases, V lost 6 bases, and 6 bases had no gene match. Per the germline V gene, CDR1 is LNHNV and CDR2 is YYDKDF (reference sequence). DNA for the CDR3: TGTGCCACCAGGACGGACAGGGATGCTGAAGCTTTCTTT. Translating gives CATRTDRDAEAFF. Based on the CDR3 plus reference TRBV15 and TRBJ1-1, the full variable domain is DAMVIQNPRYQVTQFGKPVTLSCSQTLNHNVMYWYQQKSSQAPKLLFHYYDKDFNNEADTPDNFQSRRPNTSFCFLDIRSPGLGDTAMYLCATRTDRDAEAFFGQGTRLTVV.

The chain is built from TRBV28 and TRBJ2-7, with 10 bases fitting TRBD2. Germline CDR1 is MDHEN and CDR2 is SYDVKM. The CDR3 sequence is 14 residues long. Trimming took 6 bases from V and 3 from J; bases not matched to a gene: 5. The CDR3 coding sequence is TGTGCCAGCAGACGAGCGGGAGGGCACTACGAGCAGTACTTC. Residues: CASRRAGGHYEQYF.

V and J are TRBV9 and TRBJ1-1, with D maybe TRBD1 (5 bases). The V end was cut by 0 bases, the J end by 0 bases, with 6 bases between. There are 14 residues in the CDR3. Germline V gene lookup returns CDR1 SGDLS and CDR2 YYNGEE. CDR3 nucleotide sequence: TGTGCCAGCAGCGTAGCACAGGTGAACACTGAAGCTTTCTTT. This gives the protein CASSVAQVNTEAFF.

The chain combines TRBV20-1 with TRBJ1-2; 7 bases align to TRBD1. Germline V CDR1 and CDR2: DFQATT, SNEGSKA (reference sequence). J gave up 12 bases and V 6 bases, and 16 bases lay outside the gene matches. CDR3 length equals 13 residues. Here the CDR3 reads CSASSWQGGSDTF. The CDR3 nucleotides read TGCAGTGCCTCGAGTTGGCAGGGGGGATCGGACACCTTC.

This sequence joins TRBV7-2 and TRBJ1-4, with 9 bases lining up with TRBD1. Germline CDR1 reads SGHTA; CDR2 reads FQGNSA. The CDR3 totals 14 residues. The V segment lost 3 bases and the J segment 7 bases; nucleotides outside the gene matches: 3. The CDR3 spells CASSFRTGAEKLFF. DNA of the CDR3: TGTGCCAGCAGCTTTCGGACAGGGGCTGAAAAACTGTTTTTT.

The genes are TRBV7-8 and TRBJ2-3, with 10 nucleotides matching TRBD2. The germline V gene encodes CDR1 SGHVS and CDR2 FQNEAQ. J lost 6 bases, V lost 2 bases, and 8 bases had no gene match. The CDR3 is 16 residues long. CDR3 residues: CASSLNPSGGHDTQYF. The CDR3 DNA reads as TGTGCCAGCAGCTTAAATCCTAGCGGGGGCCATGATACGCAGTATTTT.

This clonotype was seen a few times. The chain has TRBV4-2 and TRBJ2-1; D is ambiguous. V lost 1 base to trimming and J lost 4 bases, with 14 bases between them. The CDR3 contains 16 residues. Germline assignment: CDR1 LGHNA and CDR2 YNFKEQ. CDR3 sequence: CASSQGGAPPYNEQFF. The CDR3 DNA follows: TGTGCCAGCAGCCAAGGCGGAGCGCCTCCTTACAATGAGCAGTTCTTC.

A word on this clonotype: A read error may explain this, as a much larger clone is one base away. V is TRBV4-3 and J is TRBJ1-2, with D unresolved. Germline CDR1 LGHNA, CDR2 YSLEER. The CDR3 length is 14 residues. With 0 bases removed from V and 7 bases from J, the gap between germline ends came to 12 bases. CDR3 sequence reads: CASSQERRTSGYTF. CDR3 in DNA: TGCGCCAGCAGCCAAGAGCGACGGACTAGTGGCTACACCTTC.

The table lists this clonotype with a few counts. This rearrangement joins TRBV5-5 to TRBJ2-3; 14 nucleotides align to TRBD2. The CDR3 extends over 18 amino acids. Trimming cost V 3 bases and J 1 base; bases outside gene matches: 7. Per germline, CDR1 SGHKS and CDR2 YYEKEE (reference sequence). Written as DNA, the CDR3 is TGTGCCAGCAGCTATAGACTAGCGGGGGGGCACGGCACAGATACGCAGTATTTT. Residues: CASSYRLAGGHGTDTQYF.

This clonotype was found once. This chain joins TRBV28 and TRBJ2-7; D possibly corresponds to TRBD1 (5 bases). The end of the DNA aligns better with TRBJ2-5, so the J call may be wrong. The CDR3 consists of 13 residues. Germline CDR1 reads MDHEN; CDR2 reads SYDVKM. The CDR3 region is CASSSQVVETQYF. The DNA of the CDR3 is TGTGCCAGCAGTTCACAGGTGGTCGAGACCCAGTACTTC.